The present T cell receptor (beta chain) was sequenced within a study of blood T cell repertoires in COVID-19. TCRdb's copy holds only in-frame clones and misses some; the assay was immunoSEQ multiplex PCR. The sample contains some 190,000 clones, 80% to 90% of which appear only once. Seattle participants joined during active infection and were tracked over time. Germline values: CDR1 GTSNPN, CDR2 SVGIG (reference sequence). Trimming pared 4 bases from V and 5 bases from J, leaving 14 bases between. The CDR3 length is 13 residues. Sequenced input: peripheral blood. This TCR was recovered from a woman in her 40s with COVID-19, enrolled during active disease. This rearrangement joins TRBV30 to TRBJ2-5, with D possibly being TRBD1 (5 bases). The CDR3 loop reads CAWNTWPGETQYF. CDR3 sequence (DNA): TGTGCCTGGAACACTTGGCCAGGGGAGACCCAGTACTTC.